This is a list of T cell receptor beta chains from one sample in a study of OX40 agonist ivuxolimab in advanced cancers. The method was immunoSEQ multiplex PCR; TCRdb's version includes in-frame clones alone and lacks a portion of them. The sample has roughly 65,000 clones, around 80% seen once. The source material was CD4+ or CD8+ T cells sorted from blood, sampled in a trial of the OX40 agonist ivuxolimab. The receptors shown here come from an adult with an advanced solid tumor such as melanoma, head and neck, liver or kidney cancer. Both conserved end residues are part of each CDR3. A D gene is named only where the DNA matches it firmly. Clone size is not always given. Where it is, it says once, few, many or a class for expanded clones.

>few|TRBJ1-1|16|TRBD1|TRBV5-1
TGCGCCAGCAGCTCGGGTGACAGGGCGAAAAACACTGAAGCTTTCTTT
CASSSGDRAKNTEAFF
>once|TRBJ2-2|18|TRBD1|TRBV4-1
TGCGCCAGCAGCCAAGTAAGACAGGGGGGGCGCGTCACCGGGGAGCTGTTTTTT
CASSQVRQGGRVTGELFF
>NA|TRBJ2-3|16|TRBD2|TRBV4-2
TGTGCCAGCAGCCGGGCTCTAGCGGGAGTGAAAGATACGCAGTATTTT
CASSRALAGVKDTQYF
>NA|TRBJ2-4|15|NA|TRBV7-2
TGTGCCAGCAGCTTAGCGCCTACGGCCAAAAACATTCAGTACTTC
CASSLAPTAKNIQYF
>NA|TRBJ2-1|15|TRBD2|TRBV28
TGTGCCAGCAGAGTACCTAGCGGGAGTCTGAATGAGCAGTTCTTC
CASRVPSGSLNEQFF
>once|TRBJ2-7|13|NA|TRBV28
TGTGCCGCAGTCCGGACATCATCCTACGAGCAGTACTTC
CAAVRTSSYEQYF
>NA|TRBJ2-2|13|NA|TRBV2
TGTGCCAGCAGATCACACAACACCGGGGAGCTGTTTTTT
CASRSHNTGELFF
>NA|TRBJ2-1|15|NA|TRBV10-1
TGCGCCAGCAGTGAGTGGGGGGCCTCTAACAATGAGCAGTTCTTC
CASSEWGASNNEQFF
>NA|TRBJ1-3|13|NA|TRBV30
TGTGCCTGGAGTGTAGACGGTGGAAACACCATATATTTT
CAWSVDGGNTIYF
>once|TRBJ2-3|15|NA|TRBV28
TGTGCCAGCAGTTTTCGGGGAACCGGGACGCAATGGCAGTATTTT
CASSFRGTGTQWQYF
>NA|TRBJ2-3|14|TRBD2|TRBV14
TGTGCCAGCAGCCAGGCCAGCGGGGCGGGTACGCAGTATTTT
CASSQASGAGTQYF
>NA|TRBJ2-3|14|TRBD2|TRBV6-1
TGTGCCAGCCGGCTAGCGGGAGGAACAGATACGCAGTATTTT
CASRLAGGTDTQYF
>few|TRBJ1-3|14|NA|TRBV2
TGTGCCAGCAGTTTCGGACAGACTGGAAACACCATATATTTT
CASSFGQTGNTIYF
>NA|TRBJ1-2|13|NA|TRBV11-2
TGTGCCAGCAGCTTAACACGCGACTATGGCTACACCTTC
CASSLTRDYGYTF
>NA|TRBJ1-1|13|NA|TRBV30
TGTGCTTGGCGTCCGGGCGGGAACACTGAAGCTTTCTTT
CAWRPGGNTEAFF
>NA|TRBJ1-5|14|NA|TRBV19
TGTGCCAGTAGTATAAGGGGCCAGGGAAAGCCCCAGCATTTT
CASSIRGQGKPQHF
>NA|TRBJ1-4|14|NA|TRBV15
TGTGCCACCAGCAGACAGGTAGATAATGAAAAACTGTTTTTT
CATSRQVDNEKLFF
>NA|TRBJ2-3|15|NA|TRBV5-1
TGCGCCAGCAGCTTGAGGCCAGAGGACACAGATACGCAGTATTTT
CASSLRPEDTDTQYF
>NA|TRBJ2-7|14|TRBD2|TRBV6-5
TGTGCCAGCAGTCGACTAGCGGGAGCCTACGAGCAGTACTTC
CASSRLAGAYEQYF
>once|TRBJ2-7|13|TRBD2|TRBV27
TGTGCCAGTCAAGCGGGAGTGGCCTACGAGCAGTACTTC
CASQAGVAYEQYF
>few|TRBJ1-6|14|NA|TRBV5-1
TGCGCCAGCAGCGCCGGGACCAATAATTCACCCCTCCACTTT
CASSAGTNNSPLHF
>NA|TRBJ2-5|13|NA|TRBV5-4
TGTGCCAGCAATCCAGGCAGCCAAGAGACCCAGTACTTC
CASNPGSQETQYF
>NA|TRBJ2-6|17|NA|TRBV7-9
TGTGCCAGCAGCTTTAGGGGGTCCGGCTCTGGGGCCAACGTCCTGACTTTC
CASSFRGSGSGANVLTF